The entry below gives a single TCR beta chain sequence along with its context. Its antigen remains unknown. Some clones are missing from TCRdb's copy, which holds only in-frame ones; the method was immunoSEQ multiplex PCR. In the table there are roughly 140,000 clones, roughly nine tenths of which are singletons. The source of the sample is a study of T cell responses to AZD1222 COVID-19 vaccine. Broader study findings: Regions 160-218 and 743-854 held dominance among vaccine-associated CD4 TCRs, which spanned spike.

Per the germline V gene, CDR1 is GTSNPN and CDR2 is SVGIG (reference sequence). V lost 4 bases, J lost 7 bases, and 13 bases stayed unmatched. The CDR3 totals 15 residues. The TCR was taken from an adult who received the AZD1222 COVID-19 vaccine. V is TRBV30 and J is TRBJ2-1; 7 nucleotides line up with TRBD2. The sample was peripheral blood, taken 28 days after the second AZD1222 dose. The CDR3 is CAWTGWEGHSNEQFF. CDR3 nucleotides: TGTGCCTGGACAGGATGGGAGGGCCATAGTAATGAGCAGTTCTTC.